The next 3 T cell receptor beta chains were all read from a single sample in a study of response to subunit inactivated influenza vaccine. TCRdb redid the calling of the RT-PCR reads with MiXCR, one entry per CDR3 protein. The sample consists of over 800,000 distinct CDR3 sequences, 21% of them appearing once. The source was PBMCs from blood, collected about 5 days after vaccination. All receptors come from a man in his fifties who received an inactivated influenza vaccine.

The V call is TRBV20-1, the J call TRBJ1-1; 11 bases are shared with TRBD1. The CDR3 is 15 residues long. Germline values: CDR1 DFQATT, CDR2 SNEGSKA (reference sequence). V gave up 5 bases and J gave up 8 bases; unmatched junction bases: 13. The CDR3 region has the DNA TGCAGTGCTGACCCGGGACAGGGGGTTTTAAGGGAAGCTTTCTTT. This gives the protein CSADPGQGVLREAFF.

The chain employs TRBV29-1 and TRBJ2-3; D not resolved. V lost 3 bases and J 1 base, leaving 11 bases between the germline ends. Germline V lookup: CDR1 SQVTM, CDR2 ANQGSEA. This CDR3 is 14 amino acids long. The CDR3 protein is CSVDVIVGTDTQYF. The CDR3 DNA reads as TGCAGCGTTGACGTGATAGTTGGCACAGATACGCAGTATTTT.

This clonotype was picked up a small number of times. The genes are TRBV29-1 and TRBJ1-2; no clear D. V lost 1 base and J lost 6, with 3 bases in between. This CDR3 has 10 amino acids. Germline loops: CDR1 SQVTM, CDR2 ANQGSEA. This CDR3 is CSVEGNGYTF. CDR3 bases: TGCAGCGTTGAAGGCAATGGCTACACCTTC.